This TCR beta chain comes out of a study of OX40 agonist ivuxolimab in advanced cancers. Study summary: Enrollees could have had prior anti-PD-1, anti-PD-L1 or anti-CTLA-4 therapy, which more than 30% had received.

This table comes from immunoSEQ multiplex PCR, and its TCRdb copy is limited to in-frame clones, with some not included. This sample has about 82,000 clones; approximately 85% occur once, and the top ten carry approximately 0.22%. The CDR3 has 13 amino acids. V lost 6 bases to trimming and J lost 0 bases, with 8 bases between them. Germline values: CDR1 SGHAT, CDR2 FQNNGV. The sample holds a few counts of this clone. The origin of this receptor is an adult with an advanced solid tumor such as melanoma, head and neck, liver or kidney cancer. Sample: CD4+ or CD8+ T cells sorted from blood, taken in a trial of the OX40 agonist ivuxolimab. The chain combines TRBV11-2 with TRBJ1-1; D gene uncertain. This chain's CDR3 is CASRMIMNTEAFF. DNA of the CDR3: TGTGCCAGCAGGATGATAATGAACACTGAAGCTTTCTTT.